This T cell receptor (beta chain) is drawn from a study of circulating CD8 cells and anti-PD-1 response in melanoma. About the research overall: Response groups: complete/partial responders versus stable/progressive non-responders.

Using around 14 ng of total RNA, TCR libraries were made with the QIAseq Immune Repertoire TCR panel. Each CDR3 protein is one row after TCRdb ran MiXCR on the reads. The top ten hold 75% to 85% of the sample, which has approximately 160 distinct CDR3 sequences, around 21% seen once. The CDR3 extends over 16 amino acids. J was trimmed by 2 bases and V by 5 bases; bases with no gene match: 2. CDR1 MDHEN and CDR2 SYDVKM come from the germline V gene. Four subsets defined by PD-1 and/or TIGIT were sorted from live CD3+CD8+TCRalphabeta+ cells. By sample fraction, this clonotype is large. The TCR was taken from a human donor with melanoma. The source was CD8+ T cells from PBMCs, collected at baseline or after one month of anti-PD-1 therapy (not recorded which). This sequence joins TRBV28 and TRBJ2-1; TRBD2 matches 14 bases. CDR3 in DNA: TGTGCCAGCAGTCGGACTAGCGGGAGGACCTACAATGAGCAGTTCTTC. Protein sequence: CASSRTSGRTYNEQFF.